The rows below give T cell receptor beta chains drawn from one sample of a study of regulatory T cells in long-lasting Graves disease. TCRdb used MiXCR to reprocess the multiplex PCR reads, holding one entry per CDR3 protein. The table includes about 540,000 distinct CDR3 sequences, roughly 13% detected once. The sample was also reused in another study, on T cells in Graves' hyperthyroidism and ophthalmopathy.

Source: peripheral blood mononuclear cells (PBMCs), taken at new diagnosis, from a patient treated with antithyroid drugs. These receptors were taken from a man between 25 and 39 years old with Graves disease. Both conserved end residues are part of each CDR3. The D gene is left open where the match is weak. Clone size is shown for a subset of rows, as once, few, many or a class of expanded clone.

TRBD2	many	TRBJ2-1	TRBV9	CASSVDQASGLYNEQFF	TGTGCCAGCAGCGTAGACCAGGCTAGCGGATTATACAATGAGCAGTTCTTC
.	.	TRBJ1-1	TRBV3-1	CASSQALMWYTEASF	TGTGCCAGCAGCCAAGCTCTTATGTGGTACACTGAAGCTTCCTTT
.	.	TRBJ2-2	TRBV5-5	CASSWGQNTGELFF	TGTGCCAGCTCATGGGGGCAGAACACCGGGGAGCTGTTTTTT
TRBD1	.	TRBJ2-3	TRBV10-3	CAISTGTGVGDTQYF	TGTGCCATCAGTACCGGGACAGGGGTAGGAGATACGCAGTATTTT
.	many	TRBJ2-3	TRBV29-1	CSGREVTDYTQYF	TGCAGCGGCCGAGAGGTGACCGACTATACGCAGTATTTT
.	many	TRBJ2-3	TRBV7-9	CASSLGSATTDTQYF	TGTGCCAGCAGCTTAGGGTCAGCGACCACAGATACGCAGTATTTT
.	few	TRBJ1-1	TRBV19	CASSLTPRTAEAFF	TGTGCCAGTAGTCTAACACCCCGGACAGCTGAAGCTTTCTTT
.	many	TRBJ2-1	TRBV11-2	CASSLGRENNEQFF	TGTGCCAGCAGCTTAGGCCGGGAGAACAATGAGCAGTTCTTC
TRBD1	.	TRBJ2-7	TRBV29-1	CSVETGTGTFYEQYF	TGCAGCGTTGAAACCGGGACAGGGACCTTCTACGAGCAGTACTTC
.	many	TRBJ2-7	TRBV5-1	CASSPTGNEQYF	TGCGCCAGCAGCCCTACAGGGAACGAGCAGTACTTC
TRBD2	.	TRBJ2-1	TRBV2	CASNPLAGDNEQFF	TGTGCCAGCAACCCGCTAGCGGGGGACAATGAGCAGTTCTTC
.	.	TRBJ2-7	TRBV25-1	CASSERGGREFYEQYF	TGTGCCAGCAGTGAGAGGGGGGGGCGCGAGTTCTACGAGCAGTACTTC
TRBD2	.	TRBJ2-4	TRBV6-2/TRBV6-3	CASSYFPASGASNIQYF	TGTGCCAGCAGTTACTTCCCCGCTAGCGGGGCCAGTAACATTCAGTACTTC
TRBD2	.	TRBJ2-2	TRBV5-1	CASTPSGRVVAGELFF	TGCGCCAGCACCCCTAGCGGGAGGGTCGTCGCCGGGGAGCTGTTTTTT
.	many	TRBJ1-5	TRBV2	CASSDAGASNQPQHF	TGTGCCAGCAGTGATGCGGGGGCCAGCAATCAGCCCCAGCATTTT
.	many	TRBJ1-6	TRBV2	CASHPLRQGSPLHF	TGTGCCAGCCACCCCTTGAGGCAGGGGTCACCCCTCCACTTT
TRBD1	many	TRBJ1-6	TRBV20-1	CSAMPGTGSSPLHF	TGCAGTGCTATGCCCGGGACAGGGTCGTCACCCCTCCACTTT
TRBD2	.	TRBJ2-3	TRBV18	CASSPGGTSPDTQYF	TGTGCCAGCTCACCGGGGGGGACTAGCCCAGATACGCAGTATTTT
TRBD2	.	TRBJ2-7	TRBV15	CATSEAGGSSYEQYF	TGTGCCACCAGCGAAGCGGGAGGTTCCTCCTACGAGCAGTACTTC
TRBD2	many	TRBJ2-1	TRBV10-3	CAISDRTRAGDNEQFF	TGTGCCATCAGTGATAGGACTCGAGCGGGGGACAATGAGCAGTTCTTC
.	many	TRBJ2-7	TRBV6-1	CASSPTPGRGGSYEQYF	TGTGCCAGCAGCCCTACCCCGGGGCGGGGTGGCTCCTACGAGCAGTACTTC
.	few	TRBJ2-2	TRBV18	CASSPGLPTGELFF	TGTGCCAGCTCACCAGGGCTCCCCACCGGGGAGCTGTTTTTT
.	.	TRBJ2-7	TRBV9	CASSVSGTAGYEQYF	TGTGCCAGCAGCGTTTCCGGGACAGCGGGTTACGAGCAGTACTTC
.	few	TRBJ1-2	TRBV5-1	CASSLEGRGQAFYGYTF	TGCGCCAGCAGCTTGGAGGGTAGGGGCCAGGCATTCTATGGCTACACCTTC
TRBD2	few	TRBJ2-5	TRBV3-1	CASSQEERTSAQETQYF	TGTGCCAGCAGCCAAGAGGAAAGGACTAGCGCGCAAGAGACCCAGTACTTC
TRBD2	many	TRBJ2-7	TRBV12-3/TRBV12-4	CASSIGTIYEQYF	TGTGCCAGCAGTATCGGGACTATCTACGAGCAGTACTTC
TRBD1	many	TRBJ1-5	TRBV12-5	CASGLVLGQGRNQPQHF	TGTGCTAGTGGTTTGGTACTAGGACAGGGGAGGAATCAGCCCCAGCATTTT
.	many	TRBJ2-7	TRBV3-1	CASSQLWDEQYF	TGTGCCAGCAGCCAGCTCTGGGACGAGCAGTACTTC
TRBD2	.	TRBJ2-1	TRBV7-9	CASSEAGRAYNEQFF	TGTGCCAGCAGCGAAGCGGGAAGGGCCTACAATGAGCAGTTCTTC
.	.	TRBJ2-7	TRBV5-5	CASSPSGRLYEQYF	TGTGCCAGCAGCCCGTCGGGACGCCTCTACGAGCAGTACTTC
TRBD1	.	TRBJ1-4	TRBV6-2/TRBV6-3	CASSYQTGGIEKLFF	TGTGCCAGCAGTTACCAAACAGGGGGCATCGAAAAACTGTTTTTT
.	.	TRBJ2-1	TRBV2	CASSVSGDNEQFF	TGTGCCAGCAGTGTTTCTGGCGACAATGAGCAGTTCTTC
.	.	TRBJ2-3	TRBV7-2	CASSFDSGLTDTQYF	TGTGCCAGCAGCTTCGATTCGGGACTCACAGATACGCAGTATTTT
.	.	TRBJ1-2	TRBV3-1	CASSATDSNYGYTF	TGTGCCAGCAGCGCGACAGATTCTAACTATGGCTACACCTTC
.	many	TRBJ1-1	TRBV5-1	CASSLEYNRNTEAFF	TGCGCCAGCAGCTTGGAGTACAACCGGAACACTGAAGCTTTCTTT
TRBD2	.	TRBJ2-7	TRBV5-1	CASSRAGGLTYEQYF	TGCGCCAGCAGCCGGGCGGGAGGCCTCACCTACGAGCAGTACTTC
.	.	TRBJ2-1	TRBV7-3	CASSLGPNRGEQFF	TGTGCCAGCAGCTTAGGGCCTAATCGAGGTGAGCAGTTCTTC
.	many	TRBJ2-7	TRBV11-2	CASSLEGTPAYEQYF	TGTGCCAGCAGCTTAGAAGGGACACCTGCCTACGAGCAGTACTTC
TRBD2	.	TRBJ2-2	TRBV20-1	CSATGGAEVGELFF	TGCAGTGCAACCGGGGGGGCTGAGGTCGGGGAGCTGTTTTTT
TRBD2	.	TRBJ2-6	TRBV10-3	CAISESGGPGANVLTF	TGTGCCATCAGTGAGTCGGGAGGGCCTGGGGCCAACGTCCTGACTTTC
TRBD2	many	TRBJ2-1	TRBV5-1	CASSPRTSGSEQFF	TGCGCCAGCAGCCCCCGGACTAGCGGGAGTGAGCAGTTCTTC
TRBD2	many	TRBJ2-7	TRBV19	CASSYGLAGLSGEQYF	TGTGCCAGTAGCTATGGACTAGCGGGACTCTCAGGCGAGCAGTACTTC
TRBD1	few	TRBJ2-6	TRBV10-3	CAISEFRQGAFGANVLTF	TGTGCCATCAGTGAATTTAGACAGGGGGCGTTTGGGGCCAACGTCCTGACTTTC
.	many	TRBJ2-6	TRBV12-3/TRBV12-4	CASSPGAYSGANVLTF	TGTGCCAGCAGCCCCGGGGCCTACTCTGGGGCCAACGTCCTGACTTTC
.	few	TRBJ2-2	TRBV19	CASTPLSATGELFF	TGTGCCAGTACCCCCCTCTCAGCAACCGGGGAGCTGTTTTTT
TRBD2	many	TRBJ2-7	TRBV5-1	CASSRTSGRAHEQYF	TGCGCCAGCAGCCGGACTAGCGGGAGGGCCCACGAGCAGTACTTC
TRBD1	many	TRBJ2-1	TRBV24-1	CATSEKTGGNEQFF	TGTGCCACCAGTGAAAAAACAGGGGGCAATGAGCAGTTCTTC
TRBD2	many	TRBJ2-1	TRBV30	CAWSGGGRARGYNEQFF	TGTGCCTGGAGTGGTGGCGGGAGGGCCAGGGGGTACAATGAGCAGTTCTTC
TRBD1	few	TRBJ1-1	TRBV14	CASSNTGVRTEAFF	TGTGCCAGCAGCAATACAGGGGTGCGAACTGAAGCTTTCTTT
.	many	TRBJ2-1	TRBV11-2	CASSLGVGEYNEQFF	TGTGCCAGCAGCTTAGGGGTCGGGGAATACAATGAGCAGTTCTTC
.	.	TRBJ1-3	TRBV5-1	CASSLTGTTSSGNTIYF	TGCGCCAGCAGCCTGACCGGGACAACCAGCTCTGGAAACACCATATATTTT